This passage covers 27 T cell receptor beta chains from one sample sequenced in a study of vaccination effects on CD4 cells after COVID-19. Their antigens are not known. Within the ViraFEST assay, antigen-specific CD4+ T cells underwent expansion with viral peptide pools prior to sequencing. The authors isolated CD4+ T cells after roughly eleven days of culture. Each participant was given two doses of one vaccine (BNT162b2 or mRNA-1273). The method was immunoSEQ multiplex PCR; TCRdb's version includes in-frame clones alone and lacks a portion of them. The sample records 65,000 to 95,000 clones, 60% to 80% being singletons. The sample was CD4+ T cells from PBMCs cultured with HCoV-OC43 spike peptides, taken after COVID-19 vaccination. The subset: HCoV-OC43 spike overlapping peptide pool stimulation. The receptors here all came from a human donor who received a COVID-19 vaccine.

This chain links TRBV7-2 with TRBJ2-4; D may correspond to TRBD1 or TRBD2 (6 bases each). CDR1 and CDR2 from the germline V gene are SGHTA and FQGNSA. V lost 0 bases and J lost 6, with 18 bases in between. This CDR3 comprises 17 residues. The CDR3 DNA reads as TGTGCCAGCAGCTTAGCACTACAGGGACTTGATAGAAACATTCAGTACTTC. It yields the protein CASSLALQGLDRNIQYF.

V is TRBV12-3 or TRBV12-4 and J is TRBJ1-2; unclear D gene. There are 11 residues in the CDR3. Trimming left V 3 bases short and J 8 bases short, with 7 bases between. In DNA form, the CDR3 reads TGTGCCAGCAGTTTCGGTGCCGGCTACACCTTC. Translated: CASSFGAGYTF.

For the CDR3, the DNA is TGTGCCAGCAGTTTAGCCCTAGGGGCCGGATTGAACACTGAAGCTTTCTTT. Protein: CASSLALGAGLNTEAFF. This chain uses TRBV28 with TRBJ1-1, with D maybe TRBD1 (5 bases). The CDR3 covers 17 residues. Germline V gene sequence: CDR1 MDHEN, CDR2 SYDVKM. The V gene lost 2 bases and the J gene lost 0 bases, with 16 bases spanning the gap.

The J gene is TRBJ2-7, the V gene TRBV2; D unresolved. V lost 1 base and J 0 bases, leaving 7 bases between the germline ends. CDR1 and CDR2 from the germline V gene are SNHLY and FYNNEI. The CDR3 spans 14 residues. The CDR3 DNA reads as TGTGCCAGCAGTGAAGGTCCGAGCTCCTACGAGCAGTACGTC. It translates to CASSEGPSSYEQYV.

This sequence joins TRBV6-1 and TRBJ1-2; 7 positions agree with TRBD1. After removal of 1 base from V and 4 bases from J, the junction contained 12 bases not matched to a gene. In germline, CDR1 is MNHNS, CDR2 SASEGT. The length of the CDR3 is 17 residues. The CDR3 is CASSEGGGYRGIYGYTF. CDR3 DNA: TGTGCCAGCAGTGAAGGCGGAGGTTACAGGGGCATCTATGGCTACACCTTC.

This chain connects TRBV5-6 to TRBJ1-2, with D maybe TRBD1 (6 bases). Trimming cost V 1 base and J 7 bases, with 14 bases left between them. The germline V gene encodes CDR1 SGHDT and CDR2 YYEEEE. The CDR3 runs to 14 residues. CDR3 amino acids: CASSLTGPSTGYTF. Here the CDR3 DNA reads TGTGCCAGCAGCTTGACAGGGCCGAGTACTGGCTACACCTTC.

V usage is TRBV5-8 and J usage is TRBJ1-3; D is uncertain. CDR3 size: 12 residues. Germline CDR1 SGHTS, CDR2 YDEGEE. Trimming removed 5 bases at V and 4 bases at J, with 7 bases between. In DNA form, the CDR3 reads TGTGCCAGCAGGGGATCCGGAAACACCATATATTTT. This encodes CASRGSGNTIYF.

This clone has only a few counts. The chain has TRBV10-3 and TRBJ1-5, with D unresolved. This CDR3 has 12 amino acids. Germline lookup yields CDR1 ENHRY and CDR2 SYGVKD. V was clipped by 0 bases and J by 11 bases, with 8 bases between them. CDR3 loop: CAISESPSAQHF. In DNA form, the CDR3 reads TGTGCCATCAGTGAGTCCCCATCGGCCCAGCATTTT.

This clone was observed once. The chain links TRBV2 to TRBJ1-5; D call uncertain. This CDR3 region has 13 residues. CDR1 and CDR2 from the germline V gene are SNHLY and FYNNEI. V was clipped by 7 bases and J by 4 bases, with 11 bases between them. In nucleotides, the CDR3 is TGTGCCAGCACCCGGCGGGAGAATCAGCCCCAGCATTTT. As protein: CASTRRENQPQHF.

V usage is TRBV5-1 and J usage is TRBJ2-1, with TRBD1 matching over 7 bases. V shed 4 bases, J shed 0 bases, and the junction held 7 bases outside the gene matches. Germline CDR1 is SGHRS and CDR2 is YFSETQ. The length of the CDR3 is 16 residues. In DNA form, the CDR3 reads TGCGCCAGCAGCCCTCAACAGGGGAGCTCCTACAATGAGCAGTTCTTC. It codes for CASSPQQGSSYNEQFF.

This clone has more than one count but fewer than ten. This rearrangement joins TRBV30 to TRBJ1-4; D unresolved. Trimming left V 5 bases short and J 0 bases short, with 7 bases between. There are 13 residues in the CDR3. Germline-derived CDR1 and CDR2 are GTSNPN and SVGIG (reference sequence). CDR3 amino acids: CAWAAATNEKLFF. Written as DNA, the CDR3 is TGTGCCTGGGCAGCAGCAACTAATGAAAAACTGTTTTTT.

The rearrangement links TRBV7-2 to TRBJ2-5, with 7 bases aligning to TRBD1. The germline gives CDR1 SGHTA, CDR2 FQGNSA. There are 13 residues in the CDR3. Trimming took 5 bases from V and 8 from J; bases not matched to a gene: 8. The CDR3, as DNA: TGTGCCAGCAGCCCCGGAACAGGGGATACCCAGTACTTC. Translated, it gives CASSPGTGDTQYF.

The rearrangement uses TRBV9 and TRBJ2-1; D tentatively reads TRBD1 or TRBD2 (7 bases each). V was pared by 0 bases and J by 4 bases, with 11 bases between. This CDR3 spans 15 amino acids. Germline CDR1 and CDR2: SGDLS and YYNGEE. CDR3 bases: TGTGCCAGCAGCGTAGCCCAGGGGGGGTACAATGAGCAGTTCTTC. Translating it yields CASSVAQGGYNEQFF.

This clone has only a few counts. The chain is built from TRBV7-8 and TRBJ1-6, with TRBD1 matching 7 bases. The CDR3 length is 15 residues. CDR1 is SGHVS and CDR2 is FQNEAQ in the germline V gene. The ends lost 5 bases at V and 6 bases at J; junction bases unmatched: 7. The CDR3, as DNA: TGTGCCAGCAGCGACCGGGACAGTTCTAATTCACCCCTCCACTTT. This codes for CASSDRDSSNSPLHF.

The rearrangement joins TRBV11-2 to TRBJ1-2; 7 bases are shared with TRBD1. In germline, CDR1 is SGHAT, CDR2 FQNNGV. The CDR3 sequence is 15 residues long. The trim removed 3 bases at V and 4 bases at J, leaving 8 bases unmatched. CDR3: CASSLNQGGLYGYTF. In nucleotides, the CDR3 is TGTGCCAGCAGCTTGAATCAGGGGGGCCTCTATGGCTACACCTTC.

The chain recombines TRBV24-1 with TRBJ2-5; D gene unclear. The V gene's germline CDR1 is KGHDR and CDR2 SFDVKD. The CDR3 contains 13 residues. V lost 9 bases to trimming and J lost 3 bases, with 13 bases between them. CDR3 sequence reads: CATGSGNKETQYF. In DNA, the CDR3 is TGTGCCACCGGAAGTGGAAATAAAGAGACCCAGTACTTC.

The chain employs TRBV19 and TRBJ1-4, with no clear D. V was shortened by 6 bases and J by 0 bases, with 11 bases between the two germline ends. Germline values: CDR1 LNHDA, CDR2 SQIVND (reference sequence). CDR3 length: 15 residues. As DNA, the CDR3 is TGTGCCAGTAGCCGAGGAGTTGCAACTAATGAAAAACTGTTTTTT. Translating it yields CASSRGVATNEKLFF.

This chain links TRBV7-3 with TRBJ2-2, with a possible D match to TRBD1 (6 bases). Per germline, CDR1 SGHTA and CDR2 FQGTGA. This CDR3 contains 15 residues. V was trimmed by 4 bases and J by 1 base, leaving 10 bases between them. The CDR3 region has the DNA TGTGCCAGCAGCTATACACAGGGGAACACCGGGGAGCTGTTTTTT. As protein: CASSYTQGNTGELFF.

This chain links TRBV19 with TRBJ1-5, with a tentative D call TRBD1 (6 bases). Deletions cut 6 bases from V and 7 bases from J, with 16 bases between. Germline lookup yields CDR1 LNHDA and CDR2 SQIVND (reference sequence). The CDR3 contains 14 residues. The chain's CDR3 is CASSHREQAQPQHF. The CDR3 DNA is TGTGCCAGTAGCCACAGGGAGCAAGCCCAGCCCCAGCATTTT.

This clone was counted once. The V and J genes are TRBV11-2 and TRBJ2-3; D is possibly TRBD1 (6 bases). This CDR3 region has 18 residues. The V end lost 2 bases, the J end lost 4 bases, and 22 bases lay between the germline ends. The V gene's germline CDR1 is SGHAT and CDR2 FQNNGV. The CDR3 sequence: CASSLRFGRGFDADTQYF. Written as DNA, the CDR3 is TGTGCCAGCAGCTTAAGGTTTGGCAGGGGATTTGACGCAGATACGCAGTATTTT.

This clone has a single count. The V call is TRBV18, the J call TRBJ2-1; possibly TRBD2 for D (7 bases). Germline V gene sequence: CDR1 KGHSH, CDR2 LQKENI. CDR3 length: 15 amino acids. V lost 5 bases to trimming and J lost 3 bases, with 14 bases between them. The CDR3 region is CASSVARGGYNEQFF. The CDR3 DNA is TGTGCCAGCTCAGTAGCGAGGGGGGGCTACAATGAGCAGTTCTTC. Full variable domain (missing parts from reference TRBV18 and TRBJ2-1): NAGVMQNPRHLVRRRGQEARLRCSPMKGHSHVYWYRQLPEEGLKFMVYLQKENIIDESGMPKERFSAEFPKEGPSILRIQQVVRGDSAAYFCASSVARGGYNEQFFGPGTRLTVL.

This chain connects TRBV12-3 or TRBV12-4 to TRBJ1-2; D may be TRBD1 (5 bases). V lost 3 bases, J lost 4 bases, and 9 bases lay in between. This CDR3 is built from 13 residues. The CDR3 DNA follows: TGTGCCAGCAGTTTCGGACAACTCTATGGCTACACCTTC. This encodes CASSFGQLYGYTF.

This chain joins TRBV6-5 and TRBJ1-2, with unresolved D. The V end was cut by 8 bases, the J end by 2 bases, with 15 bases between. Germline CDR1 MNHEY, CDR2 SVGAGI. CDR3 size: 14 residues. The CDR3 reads CASGRSQLNYGYTF. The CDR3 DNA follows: TGTGCCAGCGGCCGGAGTCAGTTAAACTATGGCTACACCTTC.

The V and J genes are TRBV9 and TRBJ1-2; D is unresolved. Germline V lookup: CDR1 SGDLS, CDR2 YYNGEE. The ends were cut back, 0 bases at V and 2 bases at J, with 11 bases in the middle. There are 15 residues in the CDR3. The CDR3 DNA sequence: TGTGCCAGCAGCGTAGGGGCAGGCCAGAACTATGGCTACACCTTC. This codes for CASSVGAGQNYGYTF.

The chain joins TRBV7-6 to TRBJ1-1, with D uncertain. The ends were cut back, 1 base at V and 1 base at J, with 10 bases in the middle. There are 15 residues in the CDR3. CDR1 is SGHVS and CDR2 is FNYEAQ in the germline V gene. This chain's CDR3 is CASSLGNSANTEAFF. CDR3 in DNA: TGTGCCAGCAGCTTAGGGAATTCAGCGAACACTGAAGCTTTCTTT.

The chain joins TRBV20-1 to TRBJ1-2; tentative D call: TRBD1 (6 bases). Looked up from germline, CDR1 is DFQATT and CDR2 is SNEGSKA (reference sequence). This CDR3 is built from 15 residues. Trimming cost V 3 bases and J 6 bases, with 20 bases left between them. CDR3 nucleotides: TGCAGTGCTAGTGATTTTAGGGGGGGCGCGAATGGCTACACCTTC. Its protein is CSASDFRGGANGYTF.

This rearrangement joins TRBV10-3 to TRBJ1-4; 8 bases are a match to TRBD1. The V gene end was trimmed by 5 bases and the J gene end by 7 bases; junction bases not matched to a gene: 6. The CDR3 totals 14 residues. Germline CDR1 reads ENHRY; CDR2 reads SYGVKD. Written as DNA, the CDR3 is TGTGCCATCAGTCCTGACAGGGGAGGTGAAAAACTGTTTTTT. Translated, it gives CAISPDRGGEKLFF.